The next 20 T cell receptor beta chains were all read from a single sample in a study of control samples from healthy donors and cancer patients. Profiling relied on immunoSEQ multiplex PCR, and the TCRdb table lists in-frame clones only, not all of them. The table lists 170,000 or so clones, about 90% of them singletons, with 1.4% in the top ten. The sample taken for sequencing was blood. The receptors derive from a woman in her 50s in good health.

V usage is TRBV5-1 and J usage is TRBJ1-5; 9 positions match TRBD1. Germline V gene lookup returns CDR1 SGHRS and CDR2 YFSETQ. This CDR3 spans 15 amino acids. Trimming removed 3 bases from V and 6 bases from J; junction bases left unmatched: 7. The CDR3 bases are TGCGCCAGCAGCTCGACAGGGGGAGTCTCTCAGCCCCAGCATTTT. Encoded protein: CASSSTGGVSQPQHF.

The gene calls are TRBV7-3 and TRBJ2-7, with TRBD2 matching 9 bases. V trimming: 2 bases; J trimming: 2 bases; junction bases outside the gene matches: 4. This CDR3 has 15 residues. CDR1 is SGHTA, CDR2 FQGTGA, per germline. This chain's CDR3 is CASSLVAGEAYEQYF. In nucleotides, the CDR3 is TGTGCCAGCAGCTTAGTAGCGGGAGAGGCCTACGAGCAGTACTTC. Full variable domain (outside the CDR3, taken from reference TRBV7-3 and TRBJ2-7): GAGVSQTPSNKVTEKGKYVELRCDPISGHTALYWYRQSLGQGPEFLIYFQGTGAADDSGLPNDRFFAVRPEGSVSTLKIQRTERGDSAVYLCASSLVAGEAYEQYFGPGTRLTVT.

The chain carries TRBV2 and TRBJ2-5; D possibly uses TRBD1 or TRBD2 (5 bases each). Trimming pared 4 bases from V and 5 bases from J, leaving 8 bases between. This CDR3 has 12 amino acids. Germline CDR1 and CDR2: SNHLY and FYNNEI. The CDR3 DNA sequence: TGTGCCAGCAGTGGGGACGGGGAGACCCAGTACTTC. This encodes CASSGDGETQYF.

This clone was observed a single time. The chain employs TRBV9 and TRBJ1-2, with 10 bases aligning to TRBD1. Unmatched junction bases numbered 12, after V lost 3 bases and J lost 7 bases. This CDR3 comprises 16 residues. The germline V gene encodes CDR1 SGDLS and CDR2 YYNGEE. CDR3 amino acids: CASSALGGQGDFGYTF. The CDR3 nucleotides read TGTGCCAGCAGCGCCTTAGGAGGACAGGGGGACTTTGGCTACACCTTC.

Comments on this clone: Germline and junction disagree at one end, which may indicate a read error. The chain couples TRBV6-4 to TRBJ1-6; D remains ambiguous. CDR1 and CDR2 (germline): MRHNA, SNTAGT. This CDR3 is built from 15 residues. CDR3 sequence (DNA): TGTGCCGGCAGTGACGGGCCTCTCGGAAATTCACCCCTCCACTTT. Protein product: CAGSDGPLGNSPLHF.

This clone was seen a single time. This rearrangement joins TRBV5-1 to TRBJ2-1, with 7 positions matching TRBD1. This CDR3 contains 13 residues. Germline V gives CDR1 SGHRS, CDR2 YFSETQ. V dropped 0 bases and J dropped 8; count of bases not matched to a gene: 2. The CDR3: CASSLGQGYEQFF. DNA for the CDR3: TGCGCCAGCAGCTTGGGACAGGGCTATGAGCAGTTCTTC.

The chain is built from TRBV3-1 (or the pseudogene TRBV3-2) and TRBJ1-6; 10 bases are shared with TRBD1. Germline V gene sequence: CDR1 LGHDT, CDR2 YNNKEL (reference sequence). Unmatched junction bases numbered 3, after V lost 4 bases and J lost 9 bases. CDR3 length equals 14 residues. The CDR3 region has the DNA TGTGCCAGCAGCCCCCGGGACAGGGGTTCACCCCTCCACTTT. This codes for CASSPRDRGSPLHF.

Only a few counts were recorded for this clone. The chain joins TRBV18 to TRBJ1-5, with 7 bases that match TRBD1. Per germline, CDR1 KGHSH and CDR2 LQKENI. The V segment lost 0 bases and the J segment 2 bases; nucleotides outside the gene matches: 7. CDR3 length equals 17 residues. The CDR3 protein is CASSPPITQGGNQPQHF. CDR3 sequence (DNA): TGTGCCAGCTCACCACCAATTACGCAGGGGGGCAATCAGCCCCAGCATTTT.

The rearrangement joins TRBV11-2 to TRBJ1-5; D is unresolved. The germline gives CDR1 SGHAT, CDR2 FQNNGV. Trimming shortened V by 1 base and J by 4 bases, and 8 bases separated the two germline ends. The CDR3 totals 14 residues. The CDR3 spells CASSLVVSNQPQHF. The CDR3 coding sequence is TGTGCCAGCAGCTTAGTGGTCTCGAATCAGCCCCAGCATTTT. Full variable domain (remainder filled in from reference TRBV11-2 and TRBJ1-5): EAGVAQSPRYKIIEKRQSVAFWCNPISGHATLYWYQQILGQGPKLLIQFQNNGVVDDSQLPKDRFSAERLKGVDSTLKIQPAKLEDSAVYLCASSLVVSNQPQHFGDGTRLSIL.

This rearrangement joins TRBV18 to TRBJ1-1, with 9 bases lining up with TRBD1. V was pared by 3 bases and J by 7 bases, with 9 bases of the junction left unmatched. The CDR3 spans 15 residues. Germline V lookup: CDR1 KGHSH, CDR2 LQKENI. The CDR3 DNA is TGTGCCAGCTCACCCCAGGGACAGGGCGCCCTTGAAGCTTTCTTT. Translation: CASSPQGQGALEAFF.

The V call is TRBV24-1, the J call TRBJ1-2, with D uncertain. Germline assignment: CDR1 KGHDR and CDR2 SFDVKD. The CDR3 is made up of 13 amino acids. Between the trimmed V and J ends, which lost 4 bases and 10 bases, there was a span of 15 bases. CDR3 sequence: CATSDPGLSPYTF. As DNA, the CDR3 is TGTGCCACCAGTGACCCGGGCCTTTCCCCCTACACCTTC.

The V call is TRBV29-1, the J call TRBJ2-2, with D perhaps TRBD1 or TRBD2 (6 bases each). With 4 bases removed from V and 6 bases from J, the gap between germline ends came to 15 bases. CDR3 length: 14 amino acids. Germline V CDR1 and CDR2: SQVTM, ANQGSEA. CDR3 coding DNA: TGCAGCGTTGTAGGGGGGAGGCTGGCCGGGGAGCTGTTTTTT. The encoded protein is CSVVGGRLAGELFF.

The rearrangement links TRBV28 to TRBJ2-2; D is possibly TRBD1 (6 bases). The V gene lost 5 bases and the J gene lost 3 bases, with 16 bases spanning the gap. Looked up from germline, CDR1 is MDHEN and CDR2 is SYDVKM. This CDR3 contains 16 residues. The CDR3 DNA follows: TGTGCCAGCAGTCCCGGACAGAACCCTTACACCGGGGAGCTGTTTTTT. It translates to CASSPGQNPYTGELFF.

The chain combines TRBV12-5 with TRBJ2-3; 8 positions agree with TRBD1. The CDR3 loop spans 19 amino acids. V shed 1 base, J shed 3 bases, and the junction held 15 bases outside the gene matches. The germline V gene encodes CDR1 LGHNT and CDR2 FRNRAP. The CDR3 sequence is CASGLAPGGRTGTTDTQYF. DNA for the CDR3: TGTGCTAGTGGTTTGGCCCCAGGTGGAAGGACAGGGACGACAGATACGCAGTATTTT.

The J gene is TRBJ2-1, the V gene TRBV15; D call uncertain. CDR1 and CDR2 (germline): LNHNV, YYDKDF (reference sequence). Trimming removed 0 bases at V and 2 bases at J, with 5 bases between. This CDR3 has 14 residues. The CDR3 protein is CATSRDTAYNEQFF. In DNA form, the CDR3 reads TGTGCCACCAGCAGAGACACCGCCTACAATGAGCAGTTCTTC.

This chain uses TRBV7-2 with TRBJ1-3; D is unresolved. V was clipped by 5 bases and J by 7 bases, with 9 bases between them. This CDR3 is 12 amino acids long. Germline CDR1 is SGHTA and CDR2 is FQGNSA. CDR3 bases: TGTGCCAGCAGCGAAAGTCCGAACACCATATATTTT. As protein: CASSESPNTIYF.

The chain combines TRBV18 with TRBJ1-3; TRBD1 matches 7 bases. V dropped 1 base and J dropped 0; count of bases not matched to a gene: 9. CDR3 length: 18 residues. Germline CDR1 is KGHSH and CDR2 is LQKENI. The CDR3 region is CASSPLEGAPRSGNTIYF. The CDR3 nucleotides read TGTGCCAGCTCACCACTTGAGGGGGCACCACGCTCTGGAAACACCATATATTTT.

The chain combines TRBV18 with TRBJ1-1; D is unresolved. V dropped 5 bases and J dropped 1 base, with 8 bases sitting between them. The CDR3 is 13 amino acids. Per the germline V gene, CDR1 is KGHSH and CDR2 is LQKENI. CDR3 nucleotide sequence: TGTGCCAGCTCATCAACAAGGAACACTGAAGCTTTCTTT. Translated: CASSSTRNTEAFF.

The V call is TRBV11-2, the J call TRBJ1-1, with 12 bases matching TRBD1. The V gene's germline CDR1 is SGHAT and CDR2 FQNNGV. The CDR3 runs 13 residues. The V segment lost 3 bases and the J segment 8 bases; nucleotides outside the gene matches: 1. The CDR3 is CASSLGTGGEAFF. CDR3 sequence (DNA): TGTGCCAGCAGCTTGGGGACAGGGGGCGAAGCTTTCTTT. Drawing the rest from reference TRBV11-2 and TRBJ1-1, the complete variable domain is EAGVAQSPRYKIIEKRQSVAFWCNPISGHATLYWYQQILGQGPKLLIQFQNNGVVDDSQLPKDRFSAERLKGVDSTLKIQPAKLEDSAVYLCASSLGTGGEAFFGQGTRLTVV.

V gene TRBV6-5 combines with J gene TRBJ1-2; the D gene is possibly TRBD1 (5 bases). The germline gives CDR1 MNHEY, CDR2 SVGAGI. The CDR3 is made up of 14 amino acids. V was clipped by 2 bases and J by 7 bases, with 14 bases between them. For the CDR3, the DNA is TGTGCCAGCAGTTACATCAAGGGTACAGGTGGCTACACCTTC. As protein: CASSYIKGTGGYTF.